What follows is one T cell receptor (beta chain) and its context. The antigen remains undetermined. The CDR3 extends over 14 amino acids. The V segment lost 5 bases and the J segment 5 bases; nucleotides outside the gene matches: 8. Germline V gene lookup returns CDR1 SGHTA and CDR2 FQGNSA. This entry is derived from a study of T cell responses to AZD1222 COVID-19 vaccine. The table came from immunoSEQ multiplex PCR; TCRdb's copy has only in-frame clones and leaves some out. There are 100,000 to 150,000 clones in the sample; approximately 85% occur only once, and 3.5% to 5% lies in the top ten. Study-wide results and limits: Nearly half of spike-specific TCRs reportedly target variant regions that are unmutated in the B.1.351 and B.1.1.7 variants.

This specimen was peripheral blood, taken 28 days after the second AZD1222 dose. The TCR sequence derives from an adult who received the AZD1222 COVID-19 vaccine. The V gene is TRBV7-2, the J gene TRBJ1-2; TRBD1 matches at 7 bases. CDR3 sequence (DNA): TGTGCCAGCAGCATAGGACAGGTCCTTTATGGCTACACCTTC. As protein: CASSIGQVLYGYTF.